Below, one T cell receptor beta chain is given with its context. No antigen is known for it. PCR employed 60 Vbeta and 13 Jbeta primers. Original processing notes: The authors later counted 65 million to 80 million unique TCR beta chains, about 11 million of them shared. Repertoires were generated with immunoSEQ multiplex PCR, while TCRdb's copy carries only in-frame clones and drops some. The V and J calls and clone size were taken over from that table, and D and trimming were inferred from the DNA. The table records 150,000 to 180,000 clones, about 83% of them present only once. This entry comes from a study of cytomegalovirus exposure and HLA in healthy donors. Study-level findings and limits: Later genetic work tied a missense DCLRE1C variant to beta-chain V and J trimming. Later examination showed HLA-associated TCR beta chains had greater clonal expansion than equally common others. The study designated 160 or so TCR beta chains cytomegalovirus-associated.

This CDR3 comprises 14 residues. The V gene's germline CDR1 is MNHNS and CDR2 SASEGT. V lost 8 bases, J lost 4 bases, and 17 bases lay in between. V gene TRBV6-1 combines with J gene TRBJ1-1; tentatively, D is TRBD1 (6 bases). Sequenced material: PBMCs. This receptor was identified in a woman in her forties in good health and CMV-seronegative. CDR3 amino acids: CASPRRGGATEAFF. DNA of the CDR3: TGTGCCAGCCCCCGAAGAGGGGGGGCCACTGAAGCTTTCTTT.